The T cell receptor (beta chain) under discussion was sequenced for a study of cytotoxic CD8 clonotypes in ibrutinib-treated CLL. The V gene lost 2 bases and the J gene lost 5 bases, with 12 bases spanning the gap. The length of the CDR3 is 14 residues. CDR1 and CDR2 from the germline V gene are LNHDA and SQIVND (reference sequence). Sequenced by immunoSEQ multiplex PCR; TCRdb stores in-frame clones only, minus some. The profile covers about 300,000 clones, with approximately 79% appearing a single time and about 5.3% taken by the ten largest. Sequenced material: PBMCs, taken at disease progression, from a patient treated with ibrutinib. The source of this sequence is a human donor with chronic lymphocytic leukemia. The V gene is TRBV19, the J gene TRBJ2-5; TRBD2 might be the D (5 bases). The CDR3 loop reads CASSIRGNRETQYF. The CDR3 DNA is TGTGCCAGTAGTATAAGAGGGAATCGGGAGACCCAGTACTTC.